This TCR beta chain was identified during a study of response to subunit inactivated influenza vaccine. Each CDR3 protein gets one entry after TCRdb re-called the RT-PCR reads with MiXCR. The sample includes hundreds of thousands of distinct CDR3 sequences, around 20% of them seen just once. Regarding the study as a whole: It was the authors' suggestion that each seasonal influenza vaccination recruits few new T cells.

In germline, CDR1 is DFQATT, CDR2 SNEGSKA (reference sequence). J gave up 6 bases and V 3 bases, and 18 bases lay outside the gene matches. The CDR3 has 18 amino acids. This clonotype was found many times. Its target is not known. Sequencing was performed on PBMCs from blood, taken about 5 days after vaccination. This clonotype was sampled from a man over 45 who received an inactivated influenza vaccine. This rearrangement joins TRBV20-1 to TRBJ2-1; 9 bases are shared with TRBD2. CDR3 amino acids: CSASLSGRLAGLINEQFF. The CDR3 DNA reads TGCAGTGCTAGTCTTTCGGGCAGGCTAGCGGGATTAATCAATGAGCAGTTCTTC.